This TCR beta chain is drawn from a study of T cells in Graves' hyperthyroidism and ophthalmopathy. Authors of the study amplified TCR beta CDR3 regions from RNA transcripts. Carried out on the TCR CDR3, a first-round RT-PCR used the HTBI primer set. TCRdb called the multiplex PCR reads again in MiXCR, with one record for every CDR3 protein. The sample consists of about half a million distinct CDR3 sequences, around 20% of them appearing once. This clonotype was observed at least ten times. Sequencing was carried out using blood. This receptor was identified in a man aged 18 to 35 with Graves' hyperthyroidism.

CDR3 region: CASSRVYEQYF. As DNA, the CDR3 is TGTGCCAGCAGCAGGGTCTACGAGCAGTACTTC. The chain joins TRBV28 to TRBJ2-7; D may be TRBD1 (5 bases). Trimming shortened V by 6 bases and J by 3 bases, and 6 bases separated the two germline ends. The CDR3 runs 11 residues. Germline-derived CDR1 and CDR2 are MDHEN and SYDVKM.